Below, one T cell receptor beta chain is given with its context. Its antigen is as yet unknown. V was clipped by 0 bases and J by 11 bases; unmatched bases: 12. The CDR3 totals 16 residues. Germline V CDR1 and CDR2: LNHDA, SQIVND (reference sequence). These data come from a study of vaccination and CD4 T cells after COVID-19. For the study at large: Each convalescent patient was PCR positive for SARS-CoV-2 on nasal swab; roughly nine cases were mild and one severe. Cultures serving as controls received a peptide pool (CEFX or HIV-1 Nef) or no peptide.

Stated treatment: approximately nine-day PBMC culture with coronavirus spike peptide pools or control peptides (ViraFEST assay). Sequenced with the Oncomine TCR Beta short-read assay was DNA taken from cultured CD4+ T cells. From the PCR reads, TCRdb called clonotypes with MiXCR, one entry per CDR3 protein. Of under 20,000 distinct CDR3 sequences listed, around 50% are singletons. The rearrangement links TRBV19 to TRBJ2-1; TRBD2 aligns across 8 bases. The clonotype was recovered from a human donor who had recovered from COVID-19. Material for sequencing was CD4+ T cells from blood, cultured in vitro. CDR3 nucleotide sequence: TGTGCCAGTAGTATAGATCTTACTAGCGGTCGGCGACAGCAGTTCTTC. Amino acid sequence: CASSIDLTSGRRQQFF.